The clone carrying this TCR beta chain was found a few times. The antigen is undetermined. The sample is drawn from a study of T-cell reconstitution after alpha-beta-depleted transplantation in children. Study-wide points: Where some patients showed high TCRbeta diversity at day 60, it came from recipient T cells and thymic progenitors that had survived.

Germline CDR1 reads LGHDT; CDR2 reads YNNKEL (reference sequence). The V gene end was trimmed by 1 base and the J gene end by 0 bases; junction bases not matched to a gene: 1. CDR3 length: 15 amino acids. For TCRbeta, the library was prepared with unique molecular identifiers. A single record per CDR3 protein comes from TCRdb applying MiXCR to the PCR reads. In the table there are roughly 48,000 distinct CDR3 sequences, over 4.5% of which are singletons. V and J are TRBV3-1 and TRBJ1-1; 8 bases are shared with TRBD1. Sequencing used PBMCs, mostly from graft donor cells, obtained 60 days after TCRalphabeta/CD19-depleted stem cell transplant. The sequence came from a female patient aged 2 to 10 who had a stem cell transplant for aplastic anemia, so the T cells may come from the graft donor. DNA for the CDR3: TGTGCCAGCAGCCAAGCAGGGGGCATGAACACTGAAGCTTTCTTT. This codes for CASSQAGGMNTEAFF.